This TCR beta chain was documented in a study of identical twins. Study conclusions and caveats: Fewer insertions characterized abundant cord blood beta clonotypes, whereas memory repertoires showed none. Twins shared out-of-frame alpha sequences with excess low generation probability. Beta out-of-frame twin sharing showed a weaker excess.

A universal primer site arose from template switching, and cDNA bore unique molecular identifiers. TCRdb re-called the 5' RACE reads through MiXCR, storing one row per CDR3 protein. Of 1.5 million or so distinct CDR3 sequences in the sample, under 35% were seen once. Trimming cost V 3 bases and J 3 bases, with 16 bases left between them. Germline CDR1 MDHEN, CDR2 SYDVKM. The CDR3 loop spans 16 amino acids. This clonotype was seen more than once but under ten times. No antigen is known for it. The sequenced sample consisted of cord blood. V and J are TRBV28 and TRBJ2-3, with a weak D call TRBD1 (5 bases). The receptor's source is a newborn girl in good health. DNA of the CDR3: TGTGCCAGCAGTTTTCGAGGACATAAACTTACAGATACGCAGTATTTT. This encodes CASSFRGHKLTDTQYF.